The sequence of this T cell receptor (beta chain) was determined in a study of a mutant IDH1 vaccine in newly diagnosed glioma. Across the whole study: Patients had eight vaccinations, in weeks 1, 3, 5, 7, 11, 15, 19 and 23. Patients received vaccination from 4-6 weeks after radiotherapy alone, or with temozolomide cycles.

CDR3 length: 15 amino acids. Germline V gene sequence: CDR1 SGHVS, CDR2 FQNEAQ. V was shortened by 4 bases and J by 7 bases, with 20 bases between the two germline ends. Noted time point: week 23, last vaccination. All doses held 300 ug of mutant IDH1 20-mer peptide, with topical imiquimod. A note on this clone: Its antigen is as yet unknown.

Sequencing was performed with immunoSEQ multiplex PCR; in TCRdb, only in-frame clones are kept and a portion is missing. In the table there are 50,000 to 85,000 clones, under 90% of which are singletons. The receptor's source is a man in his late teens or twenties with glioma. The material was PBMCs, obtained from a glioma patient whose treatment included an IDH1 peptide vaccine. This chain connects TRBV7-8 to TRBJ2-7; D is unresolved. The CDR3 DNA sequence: TGTGCCAGCAGCTACTTAAGTGAACCCTTACGAGAGCAGTACTTC. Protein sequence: CASSYLSEPLREQYF.